A selection of T cell receptor beta chains follows, all from one sample in a study of pediatric ulcerative colitis. The data were produced by immunoSEQ multiplex PCR, yet TCRdb's version contains in-frame clones alone and is incomplete. The sample carries around 65,000 clones, 77% recorded once. The sequenced material came from blood. The receptor set was obtained from a boy younger than 18 with moderate ulcerative colitis. CDR3s include the opening cysteine and the closing phenylalanine or tryptophan. Fields, in order: J gene, V gene, CDR3 protein.

TRBJ2-3,TRBV5-1,CASSLINFPDTQYF
TRBJ1-1,TRBV18,CASSPKENTEAFF
TRBJ1-5,TRBV6-5,CASSYARGGNQPQHF
TRBJ2-7,TRBV19,CASSRDRVGEGLEQYF
TRBJ2-1,TRBV2,CASSERGGSLDEQFF
TRBJ2-7,TRBV7-8,CASSLRGGAYEQYF
TRBJ2-1,TRBV5-1,CASSLGEGTYNEQFF
TRBJ2-2,TRBV18,CASSPMTSGETGELFF
TRBJ1-2,TRBV6-5,CASSYSGTGRDYGYTF
TRBJ1-1,TRBV9,CASSVGGRPGVTEAFF
TRBJ1-5,TRBV2,CASSEIGFRNQPQHF
TRBJ2-7,TRBV7-3,CATGLAVYEQYF
TRBJ2-7,TRBV4-3,CASSQDAGQGSHEQYF
TRBJ2-3,TRBV2,CASSEALGGRSDTQYF
TRBJ2-7,TRBV6-5,CASSYRQGFYEQYF
TRBJ2-3,TRBV7-9,CASSLSTRGADTQYF
TRBJ1-2,TRBV5-1,CASSGETAGGYTF
TRBJ2-7,TRBV7-8,CASSLKWDSLEQYF
TRBJ1-4,TRBV19,CASSITQTNEKLFF
TRBJ1-3,TRBV9,CASSPKDRAGNTIYF
TRBJ1-4,TRBV27,CASSLQGVGEKLFF
TRBJ1-1,TRBV2,CASSENRNTEAFF
TRBJ2-1,TRBV30,CAWSAPLAGSYNEQFF
TRBJ1-1,TRBV7-9,CASSSTKRYMNTEAFF
TRBJ2-5,TRBV6-5,CASRETSRDQETQYF
TRBJ2-2,TRBV15,CATSRDRGTGELFF
TRBJ2-5,TRBV18,CASSPRGTPEWETQYF
TRBJ2-5,TRBV6-1,CASLGGRGRETQYF
TRBJ2-1,TRBV2,CASRGGEYNEQFF
TRBJ2-7,TRBV7-3,CASSLTTGFEQYF
TRBJ2-2,TRBV9,CASSVGGSTGELFF
TRBJ1-2,TRBV28,CASRSGQSKGYTF
TRBJ2-3,TRBV29-1,CSVDGTIPDTQYF
TRBJ1-1,TRBV18,CASSPQEQNTEAFF
TRBJ2-3,TRBV18,CASSPDRADTQYF
TRBJ2-7,TRBV2,CAIDRGGAYEQYF
TRBJ1-3,TRBV5-1,CASSLEAGATGNTIYF
TRBJ2-1,TRBV7-6,CASSSGTLNEQFF
TRBJ1-1,TRBV5-1,CASSSRGQLNTEAFF
TRBJ2-1,TRBV12-5,CASGLVLAESTYNEQFF
TRBJ2-3,TRBV27,CASSLSGPWPDTQYF
TRBJ1-5,TRBV2,CASSDLAGVSNQPQHF
TRBJ1-2,TRBV6-5,CASSFAGQESYGYTF
TRBJ2-7,TRBV10-3,CAISEITRESHEQYF
TRBJ2-2,TRBV7-9,CASSSPGPVGTGELFF
TRBJ2-3,TRBV19,CASSGSRTSGPTDTQYF
TRBJ2-7,TRBV5-6,CASSAPGTGSYEQYF
TRBJ1-4,TRBV5-8,CASSLEGTGDEKLFF
TRBJ2-2,TRBV6-5,CASSYANTGELFF
TRBJ2-1,TRBV6-6,CASSYSTSGIYNEQFF
TRBJ1-2,TRBV30,CAWTVTGPNYGYTF
TRBJ1-2,TRBV7-9,CASSLGQGNYGYTF
TRBJ2-3,TRBV29-1,CSVTGGTITDTQYF
TRBJ2-1,TRBV11-2,CASSLAGTGLNEQFF
TRBJ1-1,TRBV9,CASSAYRDRGGEAFF
TRBJ2-1,TRBV18,CASSPHGAGGYNEQFF